A single sample gave rise to the 31 T cell receptor beta chains below, sequenced in a study of control samples from healthy donors and cancer patients. TCRdb's copy holds only in-frame clones and misses some; the assay was immunoSEQ multiplex PCR. Of about 110,000 clones in the sample, 70% to 85% were seen once. Specimen: blood. Source of these receptors: a man aged 18 to 35 in good health.

The table lists this clone with a count of one. The rearrangement joins TRBV19 to TRBJ2-7; 12 bases are a match to TRBD2. The CDR3 has 16 residues. The V gene end was trimmed by 1 base and the J gene end by 3 bases; junction bases not matched to a gene: 4. Germline-derived CDR1 and CDR2 are LNHDA and SQIVND (reference sequence). The CDR3 DNA is TGTGCCAGTAGTATAGGGACTAGCGGGGTGATCTACGAGCAGTACTTC. Translating it yields CASSIGTSGVIYEQYF.

This clone was recorded once. The CDR3 bases are TGTGCCAGCAGCCAAACGGGGGGGCCTGAGACCCAGTACTTC. The encoded protein is CASSQTGGPETQYF. The chain is built from TRBV4-2 and TRBJ2-5, with 8 bases identical to TRBD2. V dropped 2 bases and J dropped 5; count of bases not matched to a gene: 4. The CDR3 has 14 amino acids. The germline gives CDR1 LGHNA, CDR2 YNFKEQ.

The chain links TRBV12-3 or TRBV12-4 to TRBJ1-6; D remains unclear. This CDR3 comprises 12 residues. V was shortened by 2 bases and J by 6 bases, with 2 bases between the two germline ends. CDR3 residues: CASSLSNSPLHF. In DNA form, the CDR3 reads TGTGCCAGCAGTTTAAGTAATTCACCCCTCCACTTT.

V gene TRBV6-6 combines with J gene TRBJ2-2; D is ambiguous. Germline CDR1 reads MNHNY; CDR2 reads SVGAGI (reference sequence). Trimming pared 6 bases from V and 5 bases from J, leaving 7 bases between. The CDR3 runs 12 residues. DNA of the CDR3: TGTGCCAGCAGGCCCTGGACCGGGGAGCTGTTTTTT. This codes for CASRPWTGELFF.

V and J are TRBV30 and TRBJ2-5; TRBD2 agrees at 9 bases. The CDR3 is 13 amino acids. In germline, CDR1 is GTSNPN, CDR2 SVGIG (reference sequence). V dropped 1 base and J dropped 3; count of bases not matched to a gene: 0. CDR3 region: CAWSGGGEETQYF. The DNA of the CDR3 is TGTGCCTGGAGTGGCGGGGGGGAAGAGACCCAGTACTTC. Variable domain in full (rest from reference TRBV30 and TRBJ2-5): SQTIHQWPATLVQPVGSPLSLECTVEGTSNPNLYWYRQAAGRGLQLLFYSVGIGQISSEVPQNLSASRPQDRQFILSSKKLLLSDSGFYLCAWSGGGEETQYFGPGTRLLVL.

The chain carries TRBV6-2 or TRBV6-3 and TRBJ2-7; TRBD1 agrees at 7 bases. The V and J ends lost 0 bases and 0 bases, in that order; junction bases with no gene match: 5. CDR1 is MNHEY and CDR2 is SVGEGT in the germline V gene. The CDR3 is 16 residues long. CDR3 region: CASSYSDRVSSYEQYV. CDR3 in DNA: TGTGCCAGCAGTTACTCCGACAGGGTAAGCTCCTACGAGCAGTACGTC.

The chain uses TRBV5-1 and TRBJ1-2, with D possibly TRBD1 on 5 matching bases. Germline assignment: CDR1 SGHRS and CDR2 YFSETQ. The CDR3 is 13 residues long. The V end was cut by 7 bases, the J end by 4 bases, with 14 bases between. CDR3 sequence: CASRDRQPYGYTF. The CDR3, as DNA: TGCGCCAGCCGAGATCGACAGCCCTATGGCTACACCTTC. The full variable domain, rest sourced from reference TRBV5-1 and TRBJ1-2, is KAGVTQTPRYLIKTRGQQVTLSCSPISGHRSVSWYQQTPGQGLQFLFEYFSETQRNKGNFPGRFSGRQFSNSRSEMNVSTLELGDSALYLCASRDRQPYGYTFGSGTRLTVV.

This clone has more than one count but fewer than ten. The chain uses TRBV5-6 and TRBJ2-3; possibly TRBD2 for D (7 bases). This CDR3 comprises 15 residues. Germline V CDR1 and CDR2: SGHDT, YYEEEE. The V end was cut by 5 bases, the J end by 0 bases, with 13 bases between. CDR3 residues: CASSYGGRSTDTQYF. The CDR3 DNA is TGTGCCAGCAGTTACGGGGGGCGAAGCACAGATACGCAGTATTTT.

This chain links TRBV30 with TRBJ2-4; 7 bases are a match to TRBD2. CDR1 GTSNPN and CDR2 SVGIG come from the germline V gene (reference sequence). The junction had 8 bases not matched to a gene; V was cut back by 0 bases and J by 6 bases. This CDR3 contains 15 residues. As DNA, the CDR3 is TGTGCCTGGAGTGTAATGTCGGGGGGTGGAAACATTCAGTACTTC. Its translation is CAWSVMSGGGNIQYF.

This clone was found once. The same CDR3 is also encoded by other DNA sequences in this sample. This chain joins TRBV5-1 and TRBJ2-5; D uncertain. CDR3 length: 12 residues. The ends were cut back, 0 bases at V and 3 bases at J, with 3 bases in the middle. Germline values: CDR1 SGHRS, CDR2 YFSETQ. The CDR3 loop is CASSLDEETQYF. Written as DNA, the CDR3 is TGCGCCAGCAGCTTGGATGAAGAGACCCAGTACTTC.

The chain combines TRBV7-2 with TRBJ2-5, with 7 bases aligning to TRBD1. Looked up from germline, CDR1 is SGHTA and CDR2 is FQGNSA. The CDR3 is made up of 15 amino acids. With V trimmed by 3 bases and J by 5 bases, 9 bases remained unmatched. The CDR3 is CASSLGQRRSETQYF. CDR3 sequence (DNA): TGTGCCAGCAGCTTGGGACAGCGAAGGTCGGAGACCCAGTACTTC.

The CDR3 DNA reads as TGTGCCAGCAGCTTAAGTACCAGCGGGGGACAAGAGACCCAGTACTTC. The encoded protein is CASSLSTSGGQETQYF. The gene calls are TRBV11-2 and TRBJ2-5; 8 nucleotides line up with TRBD2. The CDR3 has 16 amino acids. Looked up from germline, CDR1 is SGHAT and CDR2 is FQNNGV. Trimming cost V 2 bases and J 2 bases; bases outside gene matches: 7.

This chain's CDR3 is CASSYRDGYTF. The CDR3 coding sequence is TGTGCCAGCAGCTACAGGGACGGCTACACCTTC. The chain carries TRBV5-5 and TRBJ1-2, with D perhaps matching TRBD1 (6 bases). CDR1 is SGHKS and CDR2 is YYEKEE in the germline V gene (reference sequence). Trimming left V 3 bases short and J 8 bases short, with 8 bases between. The CDR3 covers 11 residues.

This chain joins TRBV28 and TRBJ1-2, with 7 nucleotides matching TRBD1. V dropped 6 bases and J dropped 7; count of bases not matched to a gene: 2. The CDR3 sequence is 11 residues long. The V gene's germline CDR1 is MDHEN and CDR2 SYDVKM. The CDR3 region is CASSRGFGYTF. CDR3 in DNA: TGTGCCAGCAGCAGGGGGTTTGGCTACACCTTC.

The CDR3 DNA sequence: TGTGCCAGCAGCGTTACCGGACAGCCCTATAACACTGAAGCTTTCTTT. Protein product: CASSVTGQPYNTEAFF. The chain uses TRBV9 and TRBJ1-1, with D maybe TRBD1 (6 bases). The germline V gene has CDR1 SGDLS and CDR2 YYNGEE. Trimming shortened V by 2 bases and J by 2 bases, and 16 bases separated the two germline ends. The CDR3 runs to 16 residues.

The gene calls are TRBV5-8 and TRBJ1-5, with D hard to call. The CDR3 is made up of 15 amino acids. V was trimmed by 3 bases and J by 6 bases, leaving 16 bases between them. Germline assignment: CDR1 SGHTS and CDR2 YDEGEE. The CDR3 spells CASSYLSGGGQPQHF. DNA for the CDR3: TGTGCCAGCAGCTACCTCTCGGGAGGCGGTCAGCCCCAGCATTTT.

CDR3 coding DNA: TGTGCCAGCAGCTTGACCCCCATCGGAGGCTCCGGGGAGCTGTTTTTT. It is translated as CASSLTPIGGSGELFF. This chain uses TRBV11-2 with TRBJ2-2, with D perhaps matching TRBD2 (5 bases). Trimming took 3 bases from V and 6 from J, leaving 17 bases between them. This CDR3 has 16 residues. CDR1 is SGHAT, CDR2 FQNNGV, per germline.

The V gene is TRBV28, the J gene TRBJ1-2; TRBD1 matches 8 bases. The germline gives CDR1 MDHEN, CDR2 SYDVKM. The CDR3 is made up of 16 amino acids. V trimming: 3 bases; J trimming: 1 base; junction bases outside the gene matches: 7. The CDR3 here is CASSLPGTGVNYGYTF. CDR3 sequence (DNA): TGTGCCAGCAGTTTGCCTGGGACAGGTGTTAACTATGGCTACACCTTC.

The rearrangement uses TRBV21-1 and TRBJ2-6. TRBV21-1 has pseudogene status. This CDR3 contains 21 residues. In nucleotides, the CDR3 is TGTGCCAGCAGCAAAGGAGCTGGGGAAGGTAGGGTCGATGTTGGGGCCAACGTCCTGACTTTC. Its translation: CASSKGAGEGRVDVGANVLTF.

The genes are TRBV6-2 or TRBV6-3 and TRBJ1-5; the D is unclear. This CDR3 contains 15 residues. The germline CDR1 and CDR2 sequences are MNHEY and SVGEGT. The V gene lost 2 bases and the J gene lost 0 bases, with 8 bases spanning the gap. The CDR3 sequence: CASSYKGSSNQPQHF. The CDR3 DNA follows: TGTGCCAGCAGTTACAAAGGGAGTAGCAATCAGCCCCAGCATTTT.

J is TRBJ2-2 and V is TRBV30; no reliable D call. This CDR3 is built from 13 residues. The germline gives CDR1 GTSNPN, CDR2 SVGIG (reference sequence). V gave up 1 base and J gave up 0 bases, with 3 bases separating them. The CDR3 reads CAWSGPNTGELFF. The CDR3 nucleotides read TGTGCCTGGAGTGGACCGAACACCGGGGAGCTGTTTTTT.

This sequence joins TRBV7-9 and TRBJ2-3; possible D gene TRBD1, 5 bases. In germline, CDR1 is SEHNR, CDR2 FQNEAQ (reference sequence). V was trimmed by 2 bases and J by 4 bases, leaving 10 bases between them. The CDR3 consists of 14 residues. In nucleotides, the CDR3 is TGTGCCAGCAGCTTATCCATGGGGCCAGATACGCAGTATTTT. The encoded protein is CASSLSMGPDTQYF.

The chain uses TRBV7-2 and TRBJ2-5; 10 positions match TRBD2. CDR1 is SGHTA, CDR2 FQGNSA, per germline. Trimming removed 0 bases from V and 4 bases from J; junction bases left unmatched: 5. The length of the CDR3 is 16 residues. The DNA for the CDR3 is TGTGCCAGCAGCTTAGCCTCTAGCGGGGGCTCAGAGACCCAGTACTTC. Amino acid sequence: CASSLASSGGSETQYF. The variable domain in full, with the rest retrieved from reference TRBV7-2 and TRBJ2-5, is GAGVSQSPSNKVTEKGKDVELRCDPISGHTALYWYRQSLGQGLEFLIYFQGNSAPDKSGLPSDRFSAERTGGSVSTLTIQRTQQEDSAVYLCASSLASSGGSETQYFGPGTRLLVL.

The V gene is TRBV5-7, the J gene TRBJ2-2; D is possibly TRBD2 (6 bases). TRBV5-7 is assigned to the ORF class and has an uncertain function. The ends were cut back, 4 bases at V and 6 bases at J, with 22 bases in the middle. The CDR3 is made up of 17 amino acids. CDR3 in DNA: TGTGCCAGCAGCCCCGGATCATGGAGGGAGGCAGCCGGGGAGCTGTTTTTT. This codes for CASSPGSWREAAGELFF.

V and J are TRBV7-9 and TRBJ2-5, with D perhaps TRBD1 (6 bases). The CDR3 sequence is 16 residues long. Germline CDR1 and CDR2: SEHNR and FQNEAQ (reference sequence). V lost 0 bases, J lost 7 bases, and 18 bases lay in between. CDR3 nucleotide sequence: TGTGCCAGCAGCTTAGCAGGACAGTCCCTGACCAGGACCCAGTACTTC. It is translated as CASSLAGQSLTRTQYF.

The gene calls are TRBV30 and TRBJ1-2; D is ambiguous. The CDR3 sequence is 13 residues long. V shed 0 bases and J shed 4 bases, with 9 bases lying between them. From germline, CDR1 is GTSNPN and CDR2 SVGIG (reference sequence). CDR3 bases: TGTGCCTGGAGTGTTCAAGTACCCTATGGCTACACCTTC. It yields the protein CAWSVQVPYGYTF.

The chain has TRBV6-5 and TRBJ1-2; tentatively, D is TRBD1 (5 bases). The germline CDR1 and CDR2 sequences are MNHEY and SVGAGI. V was cut by 6 bases and J by 3 bases, with 14 bases left in between. The CDR3 runs 14 residues. This chain's CDR3 is CASSAGQTDYGYTF. The DNA for the CDR3 is TGTGCCAGCAGCGCGGGGCAGACTGACTATGGCTACACCTTC.

This clone was found once. The chain employs TRBV7-8 and TRBJ2-2, with a tentative D call TRBD2 (7 bases). V was cut by 5 bases and J by 10 bases, with 26 bases left in between. The CDR3 runs to 17 residues. From germline, CDR1 is SGHVS and CDR2 FQNEAQ. CDR3 sequence reads: CASSPSRGGRGRSELFF. The CDR3 DNA sequence: TGTGCCAGCAGCCCGTCTAGGGGGGGCAGGGGTCGATCGGAGCTGTTTTTT.

The chain couples TRBV4-3 to TRBJ1-4; TRBD1 agrees at 9 bases. The ends lost 4 bases at V and 8 bases at J; junction bases unmatched: 8. The V gene's germline CDR1 is LGHNA and CDR2 YSLEER. The CDR3 extends over 15 amino acids. CDR3 in amino acids: CASSPLDRGDEKLFF. Written as DNA, the CDR3 is TGCGCCAGCAGCCCCCTGGACAGGGGTGACGAAAAACTGTTTTTT.

The V gene is TRBV2, the J gene TRBJ1-1, with D unresolved. The CDR3 has 13 amino acids. Germline assignment: CDR1 SNHLY and CDR2 FYNNEI. Trimming pared 0 bases from V and 10 bases from J, leaving 12 bases between. The CDR3 loop reads CASSEALRPVAFF. The CDR3 bases are TGTGCCAGCAGTGAAGCGCTTCGTCCTGTAGCTTTCTTT.

V gene TRBV10-1 combines with J gene TRBJ1-5; tentative D call: TRBD1 (5 bases). The CDR3 is made up of 14 amino acids. The germline gives CDR1 WNHNN, CDR2 SYGVQD (reference sequence). The V and J ends lost 3 bases and 7 bases respectively, with 13 bases between them. CDR3 sequence (DNA): TGCGCCAGCAGTGACTTCGGGGCGGGGCAGCCCCAGCATTTT. It yields the protein CASSDFGAGQPQHF.